These T cell receptor beta chains were read from a single sample in a study of CD8 T cells in ankylosing spondylitis. TCRdb passed the 5' RACE reads through MiXCR, listing each CDR3 protein once. The repertoire consists of roughly 470,000 distinct CDR3 sequences, with about 25% occurring once and the leading ten covering 0.89%. Input material: blood, either unsorted or a sorted T cell fraction (not recorded which). Receptors were obtained from a male donor with ankylosing spondylitis. Both conserved end residues are trimmed from each CDR3.

TRBJ2-5 TRBV20-1 SARILEAGLQETQY
TRBJ2-1 TRBV4-1 ASSHVPGQGHLYNEQF
TRBJ2-1 TRBV20-1 SARDATSGYNEQF
TRBJ2-7 TRBV29-1 SGGEGGSYEQY
TRBJ2-3 TRBV5-6 ASSKTIFTQY
TRBJ1-2 TRBV4-1 ASSQDLRAGLH
TRBJ2-4 TRBV20-1 SAGRLPQY
TRBJ2-1 TRBV29-1 SAIDRNNEQF
TRBJ2-2 TRBV3-1 ASSPRTGGNTGELF
TRBJ2-3 TRBV5-6 ASSFRTDTQY
TRBJ2-2 TRBV5-1 ASSSRDQHTGELF
TRBJ1-1 TRBV12-3/TRBV12-4 ASSLWGAGDTEAF
TRBJ2-1 TRBV20-1 SARGGSSYNEQF
TRBJ2-2 TRBV29-1 SVTGTQIAGELF
TRBJ1-1 TRBV10-1 ASSGRTDRAGTEAF